This record looks at one TCR beta chain sequence and its context. The antigen is not known. This specimen comes from a study of Ad26.COV2.S vaccination and SARS-CoV-2 variants. Study overall: Intramuscular Ad26.COV2.S doses were given once or twice, 56 days apart. The study, taken as a whole, reports: Measurement of non-spike TCR breadth gave similar results in vaccine and placebo recipients.

Repertoires were generated with immunoSEQ multiplex PCR, while TCRdb's copy carries only in-frame clones and drops some. The table records approximately 480,000 clones, around nine tenths of them present only once. Treatment defined: 19 received Ad26.COV2.S at low or high dose, single or two shots; about 5 received placebo; per-sample allocation not given. Specimen acquisition occurred on day 63 following the initial vaccine or placebo injection. There are 16 residues in the CDR3. This TCR came from a person between 18 and 65 years old who received the Ad26.COV2.S COVID-19 vaccine or a placebo. The source was peripheral blood, collected in a trial of Ad26.COV2.S vaccine versus placebo. The V call is TRBV21-1, the J call TRBJ1-6; the listed D gene, TRBD1, was not tested against the DNA. TRBV21-1 is given as a pseudogene. This chain's CDR3 is CASSKVGQGQGSPLHF. The CDR3 coding sequence is TGTGCCAGCAGCAAAGTGGGACAGGGGCAGGGTTCACCCCTCCACTTT.